Below, 12 T cell receptor beta chains from the same sample are listed, as sequenced in a study of cytomegalovirus exposure and HLA in healthy donors. The PCR made use of 60 Vbeta and 13 Jbeta primers. Libraries were prepared by immunoSEQ multiplex PCR; TCRdb keeps only in-frame clonotypes and omits some of them. Among roughly 90,000 clones, 78% were seen once, and the ten largest hold 4.5% to 5.5%. The sample consisted of PBMCs. Receptors originate from a middle-aged woman in good health and CMV-seropositive.

The rearrangement uses TRBV11-2 and TRBJ2-7; 11 nucleotides align to TRBD1. The germline gives CDR1 SGHAT, CDR2 FQNNGV. V was clipped by 7 bases and J by 3 bases; unmatched bases: 5. The CDR3 contains 14 residues. As DNA, the CDR3 is TGTGCCAGCACGGGAGGGACAGGGGGCTACGAGCAGTACTTC. It translates to CASTGGTGGYEQYF.

As for this clone: One end of the junction is discordant with germline, which a read error may explain. The CDR3 sequence is CSSSWDRGGSEAFF. CDR3 coding DNA: TGTTCCAGCAGTTGGGACAGGGGTGGGTCTGAAGCTTTCTTT. This rearrangement joins TRBV7-9 to TRBJ1-1; TRBD1 matches 10 bases. Germline assignment: CDR1 SEHNR and CDR2 FQNEAQ (reference sequence). The CDR3 contains 14 residues.

The V gene is TRBV6-6, the J gene TRBJ2-7; TRBD1 matches at 10 bases. V shed 0 bases and J 6 bases; nucleotides not matched to a gene: 5. This CDR3 has 15 residues. Germline assignment: CDR1 MNHNY and CDR2 SVGAGI (reference sequence). For the CDR3, the DNA is TGTGCCAGCAGTTACTCGAGGGACAGGGGAGGCGAGCAGTACTTC. Protein: CASSYSRDRGGEQYF.

The chain links TRBV27 to TRBJ1-5, with D possibly being TRBD1 (5 bases). The germline V and J ends were trimmed by 6 bases and 6 bases, with 15 bases remaining between them. The germline CDR1 and CDR2 sequences are MNHEY and SMNVEV (reference sequence). There are 14 residues in the CDR3. The chain's CDR3 is CASSLGGEAQPQHF. In DNA form, the CDR3 reads TGTGCCAGCAGCCTAGGAGGGGAGGCTCAGCCCCAGCATTTT.

This clone is a singleton in its sample. The chain links TRBV10-1 to TRBJ2-7; TRBD2 matches 15 bases. V lost 6 bases and J lost 1; bases outside the gene matches: 7. The CDR3 has 17 residues. The germline gives CDR1 WNHNN, CDR2 SYGVQD (reference sequence). CDR3 nucleotides: TGCGCCAGCAGGGCCGGGACTAGCGGGAGGTTATCCTACGAGCAGTACTTC. It is translated as CASRAGTSGRLSYEQYF.

This sequence joins TRBV10-3 and TRBJ2-5; 8 nucleotides match TRBD2. The CDR3 has 16 residues. The germline gives CDR1 ENHRY, CDR2 SYGVKD. V was clipped by 3 bases and J by 2 bases; unmatched bases: 8. As DNA, the CDR3 is TGTGCCATCAGTGAAGAAGGGGCGGGGGGTCAAGAGACCCAGTACTTC. This translates into CAISEEGAGGQETQYF.

The chain uses TRBV6-5 and TRBJ2-1, with 10 bases aligning to TRBD1. Germline CDR1 is MNHEY and CDR2 is SVGAGI. The CDR3 spans 15 residues. V was clipped by 6 bases and J by 8 bases; unmatched bases: 10. This CDR3 reads CASRTRQGANHEQFF. The CDR3 bases are TGTGCCAGCAGAACAAGACAGGGGGCGAACCATGAGCAGTTCTTC.

This chain joins TRBV5-8 and TRBJ2-7; TRBD2 aligns across 8 bases. Trimming at V came to 3 bases and at J to 4 bases, leaving 6 bases not matched to a gene. Germline-derived CDR1 and CDR2 are SGHTS and YDEGEE. CDR3 length: 14 amino acids. CDR3 bases: TGTGCCAGCAGCTACCTCAGCGGGGGATACGAGCAGTACTTC. Amino acid sequence: CASSYLSGGYEQYF.

V usage is TRBV5-1 and J usage is TRBJ2-7, with D maybe TRBD1 (5 bases). The CDR3 has 15 amino acids. Trimming removed 4 bases from V and 5 bases from J, with 19 bases in between. The germline gives CDR1 SGHRS, CDR2 YFSETQ. The CDR3 DNA follows: TGCGCCAGCAGCCAGGTCGTCCAGGGCTTCAACGAGCAGTACTTC. Translation gives CASSQVVQGFNEQYF.

The genes are TRBV4-2 and TRBJ2-5; TRBD1 might be the D (6 bases). CDR1 and CDR2 (germline): LGHNA, YNFKEQ. The length of the CDR3 is 15 residues. Deletions cut 4 bases from V and 5 bases from J, with 17 bases between. The CDR3 sequence is CASSPIHRAGETQYF. The CDR3 region has the DNA TGTGCCAGCAGCCCCATACACAGGGCTGGGGAGACCCAGTACTTC.

CDR3 amino acids: CASSLAGGPVTGELFF. The CDR3 DNA reads TGTGCCAGCAGCTTAGCGGGAGGGCCAGTCACCGGGGAGCTGTTTTTT. The chain has TRBV7-2 and TRBJ2-2, with 7 bases lining up with TRBD2. V lost 0 bases to trimming and J lost 4 bases; unmatched junction nucleotides: 5. The CDR3 length is 16 residues. Germline CDR1 is SGHTA and CDR2 is FQGNSA.

V gene TRBV7-2 combines with J gene TRBJ1-5; 9 positions agree with TRBD1. The J segment lost 3 bases and the V segment lost 5 bases, leaving 8 bases of the junction unmatched. Germline-derived CDR1 and CDR2 are SGHTA and FQGNSA. The CDR3 covers 16 residues. The CDR3 is CASSPAGTGNNQPQHF. Written as DNA, the CDR3 is TGTGCCAGCAGCCCAGCCGGGACAGGGAACAATCAGCCCCAGCATTTT.